This T cell receptor beta chain comes out of a study of cytomegalovirus exposure and HLA in healthy donors. Looking at the study overall: Researchers previously reported finding some 110 million unique TCR beta sequences from 170 million or so T cells. Findings and limits, study-wide: As a later analysis revealed, most CMV-associated TCR beta chains appeared HLA-restricted. Published work reported that the classifier diagnosed cytomegalovirus status with high specificity and sensitivity. Accurate HLA-A and HLA-B prediction from TCR beta sequences was reported for most subjects.

The PCR contained 60 Vbeta and 13 Jbeta primers. Sequenced by immunoSEQ multiplex PCR; TCRdb stores in-frame clones only, minus some. Of about 110,000 clones in the sample, approximately 80% are singletons; the top ten hold 2.2%. V was clipped by 3 bases and J by 4 bases, with 13 bases between them. CDR3 length: 14 amino acids. Germline V lookup: CDR1 MNHEY, CDR2 SVGAGI. This clone has just a few counts. Antigen: not known. The clonotype was recovered from a woman in her 30s in good health and CMV-seronegative. The sequencing sample was made of PBMCs. The rearrangement uses TRBV6-5 and TRBJ2-7; D gene unclear. CDR3 loop: CASSYIQTTYEQYF. The CDR3 DNA follows: TGTGCCAGCAGTTATATACAGACAACTTACGAGCAGTACTTC.